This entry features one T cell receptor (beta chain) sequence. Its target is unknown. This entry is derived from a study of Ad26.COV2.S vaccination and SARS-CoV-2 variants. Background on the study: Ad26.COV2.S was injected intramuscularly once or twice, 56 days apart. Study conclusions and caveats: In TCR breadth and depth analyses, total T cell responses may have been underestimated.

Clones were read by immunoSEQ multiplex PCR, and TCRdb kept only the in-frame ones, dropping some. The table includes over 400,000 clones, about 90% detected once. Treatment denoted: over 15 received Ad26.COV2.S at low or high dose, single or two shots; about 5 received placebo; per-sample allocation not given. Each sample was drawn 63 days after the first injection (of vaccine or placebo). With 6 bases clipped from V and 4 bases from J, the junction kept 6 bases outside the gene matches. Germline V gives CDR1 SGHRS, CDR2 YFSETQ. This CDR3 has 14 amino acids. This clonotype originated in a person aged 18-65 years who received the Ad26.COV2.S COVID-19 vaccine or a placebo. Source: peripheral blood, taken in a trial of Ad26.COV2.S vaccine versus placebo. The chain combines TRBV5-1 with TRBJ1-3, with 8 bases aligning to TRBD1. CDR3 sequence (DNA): TGCGCCAGCACCGCAGGGGGCTTCGGAAACACCATATATTTT. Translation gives CASTAGGFGNTIYF.